This TCR beta chain was obtained from a study of PD-L1 blockade in urothelial cancer. Study background: Analysis of the blood was performed 3 weeks (second dose) and 6 weeks after treatment start. Blood-derived samples held a median approximately 140,000 T cells.

Libraries were prepared by immunoSEQ multiplex PCR; TCRdb keeps only in-frame clonotypes and omits some of them. The sample has tens of thousands of clones, more than 85% seen once. Study findings and constraints: Durable-benefit patients showed greater tumor-associated blood clone expansion at 3 weeks.

On this clone itself: Its antigen is not known.

V lost 10 bases and J lost 4, with 20 bases in between. The CDR3 spans 16 residues. Per the germline V gene, CDR1 is LNHDA and CDR2 is SQIVND (reference sequence). This sample's time point: peripheral blood 6 weeks after treatment start. This sequence originates from a woman of 80 years or more with urothelial cancer. This sequence joins TRBV19 and TRBJ2-6, with a possible D match to TRBD2 (6 bases). Material: PBMCs, obtained around atezolizumab (anti-PD-L1) treatment. CDR3 protein: CATQPGVLRGANVLTF. DNA for the CDR3: TGTGCCACACAACCGGGGGTACTTCGGGGGGCCAACGTCCTGACTTTC.